This T cell receptor beta chain was found in a study of blood T cell repertoires in COVID-19. Study background: Sources were T cells, B-cell-depleted T cells, or PBMCs; the material itself was cDNA or gDNA.

As originally analysed: Reference gene primers were amplified, and this amplification served to estimate nucleated cell counts. Produced via immunoSEQ multiplex PCR; TCRdb's table is partial and in-frame only. V, J and clone size derive from that table, while D and trimming were established from the DNA sequence. The sample has about 170,000 clones; around 90% are singletons. Patients from Seattle were sampled longitudinally, starting during active infection. The CDR3 sequence is 17 residues long. Germline V gene data show CDR1 as MDHEN and CDR2 as SYDVKM. J was trimmed by 0 bases and V by 8 bases; bases with no gene match: 12.

Sequenced: peripheral blood. The sequence was obtained from a woman over 75 with COVID-19, enrolled during active disease. V is TRBV28 and J is TRBJ1-5, with 8 bases lining up with TRBD1. The CDR3 nucleotides read TGTGCCAGCGGTGGGGGAACAGGGGGGAGTAGCAATCAGCCCCAGCATTTT. This sequence encodes CASGGGTGGSSNQPQHF.